These 2 T cell receptor beta chains share one sample of origin, sequenced in a study of T cells in Graves' hyperthyroidism and ophthalmopathy. TCR beta CDR3 regions were amplified from RNA. Primed by the HTBI set, a first-round RT-PCR was run on the TCR CDR3. From the multiplex PCR reads, TCRdb called clonotypes with MiXCR, one entry per CDR3 protein. The profile shows over 300,000 distinct CDR3 sequences, approximately 13% of them singletons. Sequenced: blood. Every receptor here comes from a woman aged 55-69 years with Graves' hyperthyroidism.

At least ten counts were recorded for this clonotype. V and J are TRBV10-2 and TRBJ1-1; a possible D gene is TRBD1 (5 bases). V was clipped by 6 bases and J by 5 bases, with 16 bases between them. The CDR3 contains 14 residues. Germline CDR1 is WSHSY and CDR2 is SAAADI. The CDR3 region has the DNA TGCGCCAGCAGCCCCGGGGGTCGGAGTACTGAAGCTTTCTTT. Residues: CASSPGGRSTEAFF.

This clonotype was seen a handful of times. The rearrangement joins TRBV7-9 to TRBJ2-4; D may be TRBD1 or TRBD2 (5 bases each). V lost 5 bases to trimming and J lost 1 base, with 15 bases between them. The CDR3 runs to 16 residues. Germline CDR1 is SEHNR and CDR2 is FQNEAQ (reference sequence). The CDR3 DNA reads TGTGCCAGCAGCGCACGGGGCCCGGGTGCCAAAAACATTCAGTACTTC. It translates to CASSARGPGAKNIQYF.